This section outlines one T cell receptor beta chain sequence together with its context. As yet, its antigen is unknown. Clones were read by immunoSEQ multiplex PCR, and TCRdb kept only the in-frame ones, dropping some. The sample includes fewer than 25,000 clones, about 96% of them seen just once. This entry comes from a study of B cell selection in AIRE deficiency. Overall study results and limits: About 30% of healthy-shared Treg TCRbeta sequences appeared in patient Tconv cells. With only TCRbeta sequenced, less than 45% of shared healthy Treg sequences overlapped Tconv. Shorter CDR3s marked shared Treg sequences, biased toward few non-templated insertions.

CD4+CD127+ cells were sorted as the conventional CD4 T cells. Germline assignment: CDR1 SSHAT and CDR2 FNYEAQ (reference sequence). CDR3 length: 15 amino acids. The V segment lost 5 bases and the J segment 2 bases; nucleotides outside the gene matches: 8. The sequenced material came from CD4+CD127+ conventional T cells sorted from PBMCs. V and J are TRBV7-7 and TRBJ2-7; 8 nucleotides align to TRBD1. The sequence derives from a human donor in good health. The CDR3 loop is CASSPGGTGPYEQYF. The CDR3 DNA follows: TGTGCCAGCAGCCCAGGAGGGACAGGCCCCTACGAGCAGTACTTC. The complete variable domain, with remaining parts taken from reference TRBV7-7 and TRBJ2-7, reads GAGVSQSPRYKVTKRGQDVTLRCDPISSHATLYWYQQALGQGPEFLTYFNYEAQPDKSGLPSDRFSAERPEGSISTLTIQRTEQRDSAMYRCASSPGGTGPYEQYFGPGTRLTVT.